The source of this T cell receptor beta chain is a study of cytomegalovirus exposure and HLA in healthy donors. Findings and limits, study-wide: Reportedly, fewer N-insertions than the approximately 680-donor mean appeared in an Asian-associated ancestry cluster in a later analysis.

Of note for this clone: As yet, its antigen is unknown.

Looked up from germline, CDR1 is SGHDT and CDR2 is YYEEEE. The CDR3 contains 17 residues. Trimming took 4 bases from V and 0 from J; bases not matched to a gene: 9. The PCR made use of 60 Vbeta and 13 Jbeta primers. Measured with immunoSEQ multiplex PCR; TCRdb has only the in-frame clones, and not every one. The table includes approximately 170,000 clones, approximately 83% detected once. Sequencing was performed on PBMCs. This receptor was obtained from a boy younger than 10 in good health and CMV-seronegative. The chain links TRBV5-6 to TRBJ2-3; 9 nucleotides align to TRBD1. Written as DNA, the CDR3 is TGTGCCAGCAGCGCGTTACAGGGGGCGCGTAGCACAGATACGCAGTATTTT. This translates into CASSALQGARSTDTQYF.